The rows below give T cell receptor beta chains drawn from one sample of a study of regulatory T cells in long-lasting Graves disease. MiXCR was run by TCRdb on the multiplex PCR reads, yielding one entry per CDR3 protein. Among roughly 450,000 distinct CDR3 sequences listed, 20% to 25% were seen once. Sequencing was performed on peripheral blood mononuclear cells (PBMCs), taken when the disease was refractory, from a patient treated with antithyroid drugs. Receptors originate from a female donor with Graves disease. Each CDR3 is given with its conserved first and last residue. A D gene is named only where the DNA matches it firmly. Clone size is given for some rows only: seen once, a few or many times, or a class if the clone is expanded.

v_call	clone_size	d_call	j_call	cdr3_aa	cdr3_nt
TRBV28	many	.	TRBJ2-5	CASRLWGGTQETQYF	TGTGCCAGCAGATTGTGGGGGGGCACACAAGAGACCCAGTACTTC
TRBV14	.	TRBD1	TRBJ2-7	CASSQDWDRGPYEQYF	TGTGCCAGCAGCCAAGATTGGGACAGGGGGCCCTACGAGCAGTACTTC
TRBV18	.	.	TRBJ1-1	CATSPQENTEAFF	TGTGCCACCTCGCCCCAGGAGAACACTGAAGCTTTCTTT
TRBV5-1	many	.	TRBJ1-1	CASSPEDSTNTEAFF	TGCGCCAGCAGCCCGGAGGATAGTACGAACACTGAAGCTTTCTTT
TRBV7-2	few	.	TRBJ1-1	CASSPWGGVSTEAFF	TGTGCCAGCAGCCCCTGGGGTGGTGTGAGCACTGAAGCTTTCTTT
TRBV30	.	.	TRBJ2-7	CAWSVHRTESYEQYF	TGTGCCTGGAGTGTACATAGGACAGAGTCCTACGAGCAGTACTTC
TRBV2	.	.	TRBJ1-2	CASNGPTGTYGYTF	TGTGCCAGCAATGGGCCTACGGGGACCTATGGCTACACCTTC
TRBV18	few	.	TRBJ2-7	CASSREGPYEQYF	TGTGCCAGCTCACGCGAGGGCCCCTACGAGCAGTACTTC
TRBV7-8	.	TRBD2	TRBJ2-2	CAAGARTGELFF	TGTGCAGCGGGGGCACGTACCGGGGAGCTGTTTTTT
TRBV14	.	TRBD1	TRBJ2-7	CASSPRDRVYEQCF	TGTGCCAGCAGCCCGCGGGACAGGGTCTACGAGCAGTGCTTC
TRBV20-1	few	TRBD2	TRBJ2-1	CSALGGLAGNNEQFF	TGCAGTGCCCTAGGGGGACTAGCGGGAAACAATGAGCAGTTCTTC
TRBV28	few	TRBD2	TRBJ2-3	CASRVIAGGDSGTDTQYF	TGTGCCAGCAGAGTCATAGCGGGAGGCGACTCTGGCACAGATACGCAGTATTTT
TRBV29-1	.	TRBD2	TRBJ2-5	CSVSGTTLETQYF	TGCAGCGTCTCCGGGACTACTTTGGAGACCCAGTACTTC
TRBV19	.	.	TRBJ2-1	CASSIYFGGYSYNEQFF	TGTGCCAGTAGTATATATTTCGGGGGATACTCCTACAATGAGCAGTTCTTC